This T cell receptor beta chain was sequenced for a study of identical twins. V was trimmed by 1 base and J by 0 bases, leaving 12 bases between them. CDR1 is SGHRS, CDR2 YFSETQ, per germline. The length of the CDR3 is 16 residues. Study-level findings and limits: Weaker excess twin sharing was observed in beta out-of-frame sequences. There was an excess of low generation probability in the out-of-frame alpha sequences that twins shared. In zero-insertion analyses, partial confounding could arise from invariant MAIT and iNKT cells.

This clonotype has a count of ten or more. Antigen unknown. Template switching (which added a universal primer site) was used, and cDNA carried unique molecular identifiers. In TCRdb, the 5' RACE reads were re-called with MiXCR into one record per CDR3 protein. This table has approximately 680,000 distinct CDR3 sequences, 7.1% appearing once. The same sample was also used in a study of yellow fever vaccine responses in identical twins.

This receptor was obtained from a woman younger than 30 in good health. The V call is TRBV5-1, the J call TRBJ2-3; D may correspond to TRBD1 or TRBD2 (6 bases each). The sample taken for sequencing was PBMCs. The CDR3 sequence: CASSLSGAGSTDTQYF. The DNA of the CDR3 is TGCGCCAGCAGCTTGTCGGGGGCAGGGAGCACAGATACGCAGTATTTT.